The entry that follows covers one TCR beta chain sequence. Its antigen remains unidentified. This sample is drawn from a study of cytomegalovirus exposure and HLA in healthy donors. 60 Vbeta and 13 Jbeta primers were used in PCR. Per the authors' pipeline: In a later analysis, some 80 million unique TCR beta chains included roughly 11 million shared by two or more donors. Produced via immunoSEQ multiplex PCR; TCRdb's table is partial and in-frame only. V and J calls and clone size are given by that table; D and trimming were obtained from the DNA. Of 55,000 to 75,000 clones in the sample, approximately 87% were seen once. There are 14 residues in the CDR3. CDR1 and CDR2 from the germline V gene are SGHRS and YFSETQ. Trimming at V came to 4 bases and at J to 5 bases, leaving 8 bases not matched to a gene. Notes on the study in general: Cytomegalovirus association was listed for about 170 TCR beta chains. Versus the approximately 700-donor mean, an Asian-associated ancestry cluster reportedly showed fewer N-insertions in a later analysis.

The clonotype comes from a man aged 18 to 35 in good health and CMV-seronegative. The genes are TRBV5-1 and TRBJ2-7; TRBD1 agrees at 8 bases. The sequenced material came from PBMCs. CDR3 residues: CASSPPLDRDEQYF. In DNA, the CDR3 is TGCGCCAGCAGCCCACCCCTGGACAGGGACGAGCAGTACTTC.